The next 11 T cell receptor beta chains were all read from a single sample in a study of blood T cell repertoires in COVID-19. The method was immunoSEQ multiplex PCR; TCRdb's version includes in-frame clones alone and lacks a portion of them. Counted here are 140,000 to 150,000 clones, 70% to 90% occurring once; the ten biggest clones make up approximately 8%. Sequenced: peripheral blood. The receptors derive from a woman aged 60-75 years with COVID-19, enrolled during active disease.

The chain combines TRBV5-1 with TRBJ2-1; possibly TRBD1 for D (6 bases). V lost 5 bases, J lost 6 bases, and 15 bases lay in between. This CDR3 has 14 residues. Germline values: CDR1 SGHRS, CDR2 YFSETQ. DNA of the CDR3: TGCGCCAGCAGTAGGCAGGGGCAGGGCAATGAGCAGTTCTTC. Protein: CASSRQGQGNEQFF.

In nucleotides, the CDR3 is TGCGCCAGCAGCCCCCGACCACAGATGAACACTGAAGCTTTCTTT. Amino acids: CASSPRPQMNTEAFF. V usage is TRBV4-3 and J usage is TRBJ1-1; D is undetermined. Trimming took 4 bases from V and 0 from J, leaving 12 bases between them. This CDR3 has 15 amino acids. CDR1 LGHNA and CDR2 YSLEER come from the germline V gene.

The gene calls are TRBV29-1 and TRBJ1-2, with TRBD1 matching 11 bases. V lost 6 bases to trimming and J lost 6 bases; unmatched junction nucleotides: 9. Per germline, CDR1 SQVTM and CDR2 ANQGSEA. The CDR3 spans 14 residues. CDR3 residues: CSVERGTGGNGYTF. CDR3 in DNA: TGCAGCGTCGAGAGAGGGACAGGGGGAAATGGCTACACCTTC.

The rearrangement joins TRBV30 to TRBJ2-5; 10 bases map to TRBD2. CDR1 and CDR2 from the germline V gene are GTSNPN and SVGIG (reference sequence). The CDR3 consists of 14 residues. J lost 2 bases, V lost 5 bases, and 5 bases had no gene match. The CDR3 here is CAWGSGGDQETQYF. The CDR3 bases are TGTGCCTGGGGGAGCGGGGGGGATCAAGAGACCCAGTACTTC.

The chain is built from TRBV6-5 and TRBJ2-2, with D uncertain. Germline assignment: CDR1 MNHEY and CDR2 SVGAGI. V lost 2 bases to trimming and J lost 0 bases, with 7 bases between them. The length of the CDR3 is 15 residues. The CDR3 sequence is CASSYGLANTGELFF. CDR3 sequence (DNA): TGTGCCAGCAGTTACGGGCTGGCGAACACCGGGGAGCTGTTTTTT.

The chain is built from TRBV5-3 and TRBJ1-1, with D perhaps TRBD1 (6 bases). TRBV5-3 is an ORF; its function is uncertain. V lost 2 bases to trimming and J lost 1 base, with 12 bases between them. The CDR3 contains 15 residues. Here the CDR3 reads CARSLPEQGNTEAFF. The CDR3 DNA follows: TGTGCCAGAAGCTTACCTGAACAGGGGAACACTGAAGCTTTCTTT.

J is TRBJ1-2 and V is TRBV15; 8 nucleotides match TRBD1. The CDR3 sequence is 16 residues long. Germline CDR1 LNHNV, CDR2 YYDKDF (reference sequence). The junction had 11 bases not matched to a gene; V was cut back by 4 bases and J by 4 bases. The CDR3 sequence: CATSIGQDRVGYGYTF. DNA of the CDR3: TGTGCCACCAGCATAGGCCAGGACAGGGTCGGCTATGGCTACACCTTC.

This clone was found once. V and J are TRBV10-3 and TRBJ2-1; TRBD2 matches at 7 bases. Germline V gene data show CDR1 as ENHRY and CDR2 as SYGVKD. The CDR3 has 14 residues. With 5 bases clipped from V and 7 bases from J, the junction kept 8 bases outside the gene matches. As DNA, the CDR3 is TGTGCCATCAGTTCCAGCGGGGTGACGAATGAGCAGTTCTTC. Its protein product is CAISSSGVTNEQFF.

As DNA, the CDR3 is TGTGCCAGCAGCTTTATCAGGGCGGGGACTGAAGCTTTCTTT. This sequence encodes CASSFIRAGTEAFF. The genes are TRBV7-9 and TRBJ1-1; possible D gene TRBD1, 5 bases. Trimming shortened V by 3 bases and J by 5 bases, and 13 bases separated the two germline ends. The CDR3 totals 14 residues. Germline V gene sequence: CDR1 SEHNR, CDR2 FQNEAQ (reference sequence).

The DNA of the CDR3 is TGCGCCAGCAGCCTGAACCCTAGAACAGATACGCAGTATTTT. Its protein product is CASSLNPRTDTQYF. V is TRBV5-1 and J is TRBJ2-3; no clear D gene. V lost 4 bases to trimming and J lost 3 bases, with 12 bases between them. Germline lookup yields CDR1 SGHRS and CDR2 YFSETQ. CDR3 size: 14 residues.

The chain employs TRBV18 and TRBJ1-5, with D possibly being TRBD1 (5 bases). V was clipped by 2 bases and J by 0 bases, with 8 bases between them. Germline V gene lookup returns CDR1 KGHSH and CDR2 LQKENI. The CDR3 sequence is 15 residues long. CDR3 residues: CASSPGADSNQPQHF. Written as DNA, the CDR3 is TGTGCCAGCTCACCAGGGGCAGATAGCAATCAGCCCCAGCATTTT.